Below are 12 T cell receptor beta chains sequenced from a single sample in a study of blood T cells in healthy people across ages. Primers used in a second PCR of roughly 7 to 12 cycles were a sample-barcoded 5' primer and a J-beta primer mix. Each CDR3 protein gets one entry after TCRdb re-called the 5' RACE reads with MiXCR. In the table there are about 1,400,000 distinct CDR3 sequences, approximately 60% of which are singletons. Sequenced sample: blood. The receptors originated from a man aged 18 to 29 in good health.

The chain employs TRBV20-1 and TRBJ1-1, with D unclear. This CDR3 comprises 12 residues. V dropped 6 bases and J dropped 1 base, with 9 bases sitting between them. Germline V lookup: CDR1 DFQATT, CDR2 SNEGSKA (reference sequence). The chain's CDR3 is CSARAENTEAFF. CDR3 nucleotides: TGCAGTGCGCGGGCGGAGAACACTGAAGCTTTCTTT.

This clonotype has just a few counts. The chain is built from TRBV28 and TRBJ1-2; 8 bases line up with TRBD1. The length of the CDR3 is 13 residues. J was trimmed by 7 bases and V by 4 bases; bases with no gene match: 5. Germline CDR1 reads MDHEN; CDR2 reads SYDVKM. CDR3 bases: TGTGCCAGCAGTTCATGGACAGGGAGTGGCTACACCTTC. It yields the protein CASSSWTGSGYTF.

This sequence joins TRBV27 and TRBJ1-2; tentative D call: TRBD1 (5 bases). V was pared by 6 bases and J by 7 bases, with 9 bases between. Per the germline V gene, CDR1 is MNHEY and CDR2 is SMNVEV (reference sequence). The length of the CDR3 is 11 residues. The CDR3 sequence: CASRQGPGYTF. DNA of the CDR3: TGTGCCAGCAGGCAGGGTCCTGGCTACACCTTC.

V is TRBV7-2 and J is TRBJ2-3; D not resolved. Trimming took off 5 bases at V and 2 bases at J, with 14 bases between the two ends. This CDR3 contains 15 residues. Per the germline V gene, CDR1 is SGHTA and CDR2 is FQGNSA. CDR3 in DNA: TGTGCCAGCAGCCTTGTTGCAGATCCCACAGATACGCAGTATTTT. Translated, it gives CASSLVADPTDTQYF.

This chain joins TRBV7-9 and TRBJ2-5; D unresolved. Trimming cost V 5 bases and J 3 bases, with 10 bases left between them. The CDR3 is 13 amino acids. Germline V gene sequence: CDR1 SEHNR, CDR2 FQNEAQ (reference sequence). CDR3 region: CASSPTAEETQYF. The CDR3 DNA reads as TGTGCCAGCAGCCCAACAGCCGAAGAGACCCAGTACTTC.

About this clonotype: A read error may account for a junction end that differs from germline. The chain carries TRBV4-1 and TRBJ2-1, with 10 nucleotides matching TRBD2. This CDR3 spans 16 amino acids. Germline loops: CDR1 MGHRA, CDR2 YSYEKL. As DNA, the CDR3 is TGCGCCAGCAGCCCCCAGCGGGAGGGTCCGTACAAGGAGCAGTTCTTC. This encodes CASSPQREGPYKEQFF.

The chain carries TRBV7-2 and TRBJ2-4; D possibly corresponds to TRBD2 (6 bases). The J call may be wrong; the DNA end is better matched by TRBJ2-5. The CDR3 sequence is 16 residues long. Germline V lookup: CDR1 SGHTA, CDR2 FQGNSA. DNA of the CDR3: TGTGCCAGCAGCTTAGTGACTAGTGTTGTTCAAGAGACCCAGTACTTC. It encodes CASSLVTSVVQETQYF.

The chain is built from TRBV29-1 and TRBJ2-3; a possible D gene is TRBD1 (6 bases). From germline, CDR1 is SQVTM and CDR2 ANQGSEA. V lost 6 bases and J lost 3, with 16 bases in between. The CDR3 totals 14 residues. CDR3 loop: CSVPSDSKTDTQYF. The CDR3 bases are TGCAGCGTCCCGTCGGACAGCAAGACAGATACGCAGTATTTT.

The chain has TRBV29-1 and TRBJ2-5; D assignment may be TRBD1 or TRBD2 (6 bases each). The germline V gene encodes CDR1 SQVTM and CDR2 ANQGSEA. CDR3 length: 13 amino acids. Trimming took 7 bases from V and 1 from J, leaving 13 bases between them. This CDR3 reads CSGAPGAQETQYF. As DNA, the CDR3 is TGCAGCGGTGCCCCGGGGGCCCAAGAGACCCAGTACTTC.

The chain carries TRBV3-1 and TRBJ2-5; 12 bases are a match to TRBD2. Looked up from germline, CDR1 is LGHDT and CDR2 is YNNKEL (reference sequence). J lost 2 bases, V lost 4 bases, and 2 bases had no gene match. This CDR3 has 15 residues. The CDR3 sequence is CASSPSGRGQETQYF. The CDR3 DNA sequence: TGTGCCAGCAGCCCTAGCGGGAGGGGACAAGAGACCCAGTACTTC.

V is TRBV28 and J is TRBJ2-1; 10 bases are shared with TRBD1. Germline CDR1 MDHEN, CDR2 SYDVKM. The V segment lost 3 bases and the J segment 10 bases; nucleotides outside the gene matches: 12. CDR3 size: 16 residues. CDR3: CASSFSPGQGLEEQFF. CDR3 sequence (DNA): TGTGCCAGCAGTTTTTCGCCGGGACAGGGGCTGGAGGAGCAGTTCTTC.

This rearrangement joins TRBV20-1 to TRBJ2-5, with no clear D. The CDR3 runs to 12 residues. Germline CDR1 DFQATT, CDR2 SNEGSKA (reference sequence). V was pared by 3 bases and J by 4 bases, with 9 bases between. CDR3 region: CSARDDRETQYF. CDR3 bases: TGCAGTGCTAGGGACGATCGAGAGACCCAGTACTTC.